A selection of T cell receptor beta chains follows, all from one sample in a study of shared clonotypes between healthy human individuals. The data were produced by immunoSEQ multiplex PCR, yet TCRdb's version contains in-frame clones alone and is incomplete. The table includes just over 2,000,000 clones, roughly 96% detected once. Sequenced material: naive CD4+ T cells sorted from blood. These receptors came from a man younger than 35 in good health. Each CDR3 is given with its conserved first and last residue. D genes are given only for firm matches. Clone size is shown for a subset of rows, as once, few, many or a class of expanded clone.

TRBV6-5,NA,NA,TRBJ1-3,TGTGCCAGCAGTTCCATGGGAAACACCATATATTTT,CASSSMGNTIYF
TRBV21-1,NA,NA,TRBJ1-5,TGTGCCAGCAGCGGAGCACTGGTGTTCAATCAGCCCCAGCATTTT,CASSGALVFNQPQHF
TRBV5-1,NA,NA,TRBJ2-1,TGCGCCAGCAGCTCTAACGGCGACCAGTGGGTTGAGCAGTTCTTC,CASSSNGDQWVEQFF
TRBV19,NA,TRBD2,TRBJ2-3,TGTGCCAGTAGTTCGGGGGGGGGCCAGGATACGCAGTATTTT,CASSSGGGQDTQYF
TRBV19,NA,TRBD2,TRBJ2-3,TGTGCCAGTAGCGAACTAGCGGGGGGGATAGATACGCAGTATTTT,CASSELAGGIDTQYF
TRBV30,NA,NA,TRBJ1-1,TGTGCCTGGAGTGATTGGGGTACTGAAGCTTTCTTT,CAWSDWGTEAFF
TRBV28,NA,NA,TRBJ1-2,TGTGCCAGCAGTTTGTCTCGGGGGCGGGTAAATGGCTACACCTTC,CASSLSRGRVNGYTF
TRBV2,NA,TRBD2,TRBJ2-7,TGTGCCAGCAGTGACCGGGCTAGCGGGGGCTACGAGCAGTACTTC,CASSDRASGGYEQYF
TRBV2,NA,NA,TRBJ1-5,TGTGCCAGCACTAGGACGGGGGATAGCAATCAGCCCCAGCATTTT,CASTRTGDSNQPQHF
TRBV10-3,NA,TRBD1,TRBJ2-1,TGTGCCATCAGAGGTGACAGGACAGGGGTTTCCTCCTACAATGAGCAGTTCTTC,CAIRGDRTGVSSYNEQFF
TRBV5-4,NA,NA,TRBJ1-1,TGTGCCAGCAGCTTGGAGGAGGACACTGAAGCTTTCTTT,CASSLEEDTEAFF
TRBV7-2,NA,NA,TRBJ1-2,TGTGCCAGCAGTAAAGACAACTTGAGGGGCTACACCTTC,CASSKDNLRGYTF
TRBV2,once,NA,TRBJ2-2,TGTGCCAGCAGTGAAGGGACTACGAACACCGGGGAGCTGTTTTTT,CASSEGTTNTGELFF
TRBV18,NA,TRBD1,TRBJ2-3,TGTGCCAGCTCACCAGGGACAGGGGCCTCCCCATCTTATACGCAGTATTTT,CASSPGTGASPSYTQYF
TRBV18,NA,NA,TRBJ2-1,TGTGCCAGCTCACCAGCGGGACCTTACAATGAGCAGTTCTTC,CASSPAGPYNEQFF
TRBV30,NA,NA,TRBJ2-2,TGTGCCTGGAGTACCCAGGTCGGGGAGCTGTTTTTT,CAWSTQVGELFF
TRBV19,NA,NA,TRBJ1-5,TGTGCCAGTAGTTCCAGACCCGCCGATAGCAATCAGCCCCAGCATTTT,CASSSRPADSNQPQHF
TRBV4-3,NA,NA,TRBJ2-7,TGCGCCAGCAGCCAGAGACTTGGCCACGAGCAGTACTTC,CASSQRLGHEQYF